These T cell receptor beta chains were read from a single sample in a study of blood T cell repertoires in COVID-19. Measured with immunoSEQ multiplex PCR; TCRdb has only the in-frame clones, and not every one. In the table there are approximately 300,000 clones, roughly 85% of which are singletons. The source material was PBMCs or T cells enriched from blood (not recorded which). These receptors originate from a woman in her twenties or thirties who had been exposed to COVID-19. Each CDR3 is given with its conserved first and last residue. D genes are given only for firm matches. Clone sizes are given selectively: once, few, many, or a class where the clone is expanded.

clone_size d_call j_call v_call cdr3_nt cdr3_aa
- TRBD1 TRBJ1-1 TRBV12-3/TRBV12-4 TGTGCCAGCAGTAGGGGACAGGACACTGAAGCTTTCTTT CASSRGQDTEAFF
- - TRBJ2-7 TRBV19 TGTGCCAGTAGTAGGACAAAAACCTACGAGCAGTACTTC CASSRTKTYEQYF
- - TRBJ1-5 TRBV6-2/TRBV6-3 TGTGCCAGCAGTTGGACTAATCAGCCCCAGCATTTT CASSWTNQPQHF
- TRBD1 TRBJ2-3 TRBV3-1/TRBV3-2 TGTGCCAGCAGCCAAGAGAGGGGGCCCACAGATACGCAGTATTTT CASSQERGPTDTQYF
few TRBD1 TRBJ1-3 TRBV30 TGTGCCTGGAGCTTGGGACAGGGCCTAAACACCATATATTTT CAWSLGQGLNTIYF
few TRBD1 TRBJ1-5 TRBV19 TGTGCCAGTAGTGCACTAACACAGGGGAATCAGCCCCAGCATTTT CASSALTQGNQPQHF
- - TRBJ2-2 TRBV3-1/TRBV3-2 TGTGCCAGCAGCCAATGGAGGGGGCCTAGCACCGGGGAGCTGTTTTTT CASSQWRGPSTGELFF
- - TRBJ2-1 TRBV3-1/TRBV3-2 TGTGCCAGCAGCACCTTCCTTCGGTTTCCGACCTACAATGAGCAGTTCTTC CASSTFLRFPTYNEQFF
- - TRBJ2-7 TRBV20-1 TGCAGTTGCCACCAGGGTTACGAGCAGTACTTC CSCHQGYEQYF
- - TRBJ2-2 TRBV6-4 TGTGCCAGCAGTGACTCGATAGTTAGTACCGGGGAGCTGTTTTTT CASSDSIVSTGELFF
- - TRBJ1-1 TRBV25-1 TGTGCCAGCAACGCCGGGGGGGGAAACACTGAAGCTTTCTTT CASNAGGGNTEAFF
- - TRBJ1-5 TRBV28 TGTGCCAGCCGCGGGGTAGATCAGCCCCAGCATTTT CASRGVDQPQHF
- - TRBJ2-1 TRBV2 TGTGCCAGCAGCGGGGGGCGGAACAATGAGCAGTTCTTC CASSGGRNNEQFF
few - TRBJ2-7 TRBV18 TGTGCCAGCTCACCTCAGGACGAGCAGTACTTC CASSPQDEQYF
- TRBD1 TRBJ1-4 TRBV2 TGTGCCAGCAGGGAGGGGCCAATACAGGGGGCTAATGAAAAACTGTTTTTT CASREGPIQGANEKLFF
few TRBD1 TRBJ1-4 TRBV4-1 TGCGCCAGCAGCCAAGATGGGGGACAGGGGAGTGAAAAACTGTTTTTT CASSQDGGQGSEKLFF
- - TRBJ2-1 TRBV15 TGTGCCACGAAAGGGACTGCTAACCACAATGAGCAGTTCTTC CATKGTANHNEQFF
- TRBD2 TRBJ2-5 TRBV5-3 TGTGCCAGAAGCTTGTCGGGGGGGTGGTTGGAGACCCAGTACTTC CARSLSGGWLETQYF
once TRBD2 TRBJ2-1 TRBV19 TGTGCCAGTAGTTTATGGACTAGCGGTATCTACAATGAGCAGTTCTTC CASSLWTSGIYNEQFF
- TRBD2 TRBJ2-5 TRBV27 TGTGCCAGCACCCCGACTAGCGGCAGCCAAGAGACCCAGTACTTC CASTPTSGSQETQYF
- - TRBJ2-5 TRBV2 TGTGCCAGCAGTGAGGGGATGGGTAGGGGAGAGACCCAGTACTTC CASSEGMGRGETQYF
- TRBD2 TRBJ2-1 TRBV2 TGTGCCAGCAATGGAGGGCGGGAGAAGCAGTTCTTC CASNGGREKQFF
- TRBD2 TRBJ2-1 TRBV19 TGTGCCAGTAACGCGGGAGGTTACGATGAGCAGTTCTTC CASNAGGYDEQFF
- - TRBJ2-1 TRBV4-2 TGTGCCAGCAGCCCCGCGGGGACCTGGGGTGGGCAGTTCTTC CASSPAGTWGGQFF
once TRBD1 TRBJ1-2 TRBV6-5 TGTGCCAGCAGACCTCCGGGACAGGGTAATGGCTACACCTTC CASRPPGQGNGYTF
- TRBD2 TRBJ2-3 TRBV6-4 TGTGCCAGCAGTGCGGCTAGCGGGGCGCAGGGTACGCAGTATTTT CASSAASGAQGTQYF
- - TRBJ2-1 TRBV27 TGTGCCAGCAGTTTATCCGGGAATGAGCAGTTCTTC CASSLSGNEQFF
- TRBD1 TRBJ1-5 TRBV19 TGTGCCAGTACTACAGGGGTCCTCAATCAGCCCCAGCATTTT CASTTGVLNQPQHF
few TRBD2 TRBJ2-1 TRBV28 TGTGCCAGCAGTTTCCGCGGGACTAGTTCTTTTCTCTTCAATGAGCAGTTCTTC CASSFRGTSSFLFNEQFF
- TRBD1 TRBJ2-7 TRBV5-1 TGCGCCAGCAGCCCCACAGGGGGATGGGAGCAGTACTTC CASSPTGGWEQYF
- - TRBJ2-7 TRBV7-9 TGTGCCAGCAGCTTAGACGCAGGGCAACGCGAGCAGTACTTC CASSLDAGQREQYF
- - TRBJ1-1 TRBV7-8 TGTGCCAGCAGCTTCGGGAGCCCTGTGAACACTGAAGCTTTCTTT CASSFGSPVNTEAFF
- TRBD2 TRBJ2-3 TRBV7-9 TGTGCCAGCAGGACGACTAGCTTTCCGGCAGATACGCAGTATTTT CASRTTSFPADTQYF
- - TRBJ2-7 TRBV4-2 TGTGCCAGCAGCCAGGGCAGGGAAACTTACTTC CASSQGRETYF
- - TRBJ1-1 TRBV24-1 TGTGCCACCGCAAAGTCTTGGTATCCGGTTAACACTGAAGCTTTCTTT CATAKSWYPVNTEAFF
- - TRBJ1-5 TRBV30 TGTGCCTGGAGTATTGGTCGCTACCTCAATCAGCCCCAGCATTTT CAWSIGRYLNQPQHF
- - TRBJ1-1 TRBV4-2 TGTGCCAGCAGCGATTTAAAAACTAACCAGGGCACTGAAGCTTTCTTT CASSDLKTNQGTEAFF
- TRBD1 TRBJ1-1 TRBV7-2 TGTGCCAGCAGCTTAAGAAGGGGGCAGGCTGAAGCTTTCTTT CASSLRRGQAEAFF
- TRBD1 TRBJ2-1 TRBV4-1 TGCGCCAGCAGCCAACCCCGGGACAGACACAATGAGCAGTTCTTC CASSQPRDRHNEQFF
- TRBD2 TRBJ2-7 TRBV9 TGCGCCAGCAGCCCCCGTTCTAGCGGCCCCTACGAGCAGTACTTC CASSPRSSGPYEQYF
- - TRBJ1-3 TRBV15 TGTGCCACCAGCAGAGATTCCTCCTCTGGAAACACCATATATTTT CATSRDSSSGNTIYF
- TRBD1 TRBJ2-7 TRBV19 TGTGCCAGTAGTCCGACAGGGATCATCTACGAGCAGTACTTC CASSPTGIIYEQYF
- TRBD1 TRBJ1-3 TRBV15 TGTGCCACCAGCGTTACAGGGGCCGGAAACACCATATATTTT CATSVTGAGNTIYF
- - TRBJ2-1 TRBV15 TGTGCCACCAGCAGAGATACCCTAAGCTCCTACAATGAGCAGTTCTTC CATSRDTLSSYNEQFF
- TRBD1 TRBJ1-1 TRBV28 TGTGCCAGCACCCTGACAGGGGTGGGAACTGAAGCTTTCTTT CASTLTGVGTEAFF
- TRBD1 TRBJ2-7 TRBV7-3 TGTGCCAGCAGCTTAACAGGGGGCGATTCCGAGCAGTACTTC CASSLTGGDSEQYF
- - TRBJ2-7 TRBV30 TGTGCCTGGAGTGTTAAGGGGTTTGTTTCCTTC CAWSVKGFVSF
- - TRBJ2-5 TRBV12-3/TRBV12-4 TGTGCCAGCAGATTAAGGGGGCAAGAGACCCAGTACTTC CASRLRGQETQYF
- - TRBJ2-5 TRBV12-3/TRBV12-4 TGTGCCAGCCATGGTACATCCCAAGAGACCCAGTACTTC CASHGTSQETQYF
- - TRBJ1-5 TRBV5-8 TGTGCCAGCACCAGAGGAGGTTCCTCAAATCAGCCCCAGCATTTT CASTRGGSSNQPQHF
- TRBD1 TRBJ1-2 TRBV12-3/TRBV12-4 TGTGCCAGCAGTTCCGACAGGGGTGGCTACACCTTC CASSSDRGGYTF
- - TRBJ2-5 TRBV28 TGTGCCAGCAGTCCCGTTTCAAACAGGTACATAGGTGAGACCCAGTACTTC CASSPVSNRYIGETQYF
- - TRBJ1-1 TRBV5-1 TGCGCCAGCAGCTTCGGACAGAACACTGAAGCTTTCTTT CASSFGQNTEAFF
- - TRBJ2-7 TRBV12-3/TRBV12-4 TGTGCCAGCAGCACTTACTACGAGCAGTACTTC CASSTYYEQYF
- - TRBJ2-7 TRBV5-4 TGTGCCAGCAGCTTATCCGGGATATCCTACGAGCAGTACTTC CASSLSGISYEQYF
- - TRBJ1-4 TRBV9 TGTGCCAGCAGCCCCAGCGGACCTAATCAGGAAAAACTGTTTTTT CASSPSGPNQEKLFF
- TRBD1 TRBJ2-7 TRBV5-1 TGCGCCAGCAGCTTGGGTGGCAGGGGGCCCTACGAGCAGTACTTC CASSLGGRGPYEQYF
- TRBD1 TRBJ2-1 TRBV19 TGTGCCAGTAGTCCCGGACAGGACCACAATGAGCAGTTCTTC CASSPGQDHNEQFF